In its sample, the clone carrying this T cell receptor beta chain was seen a few times. The germline gives CDR1 MNHEY, CDR2 SMNVEV (reference sequence). CDR3 length: 13 residues. Deletions cut 3 bases from V and 5 bases from J, with 10 bases between. As processed by the authors: Amplification from reference gene primers served as the basis for estimated nucleated cell counts. Clones were sequenced by immunoSEQ multiplex PCR, and TCRdb holds only the in-frame ones, with some missing. D and trimming were read from the DNA, whereas the V and J calls and clone size are those reported in that table. Of 88,000 or so clones listed, 80% to 90% are singletons. The record originates from a study of blood T cell repertoires in COVID-19. About the research overall: T cells, B-cell-depleted T cells, or PBMCs supplied cDNA or gDNA.

Input material: peripheral blood. The receptor comes from a man aged 55 to 70 with acute or convalescent COVID-19. V and J are TRBV27 and TRBJ1-2, with D perhaps TRBD1 (6 bases). DNA of the CDR3: TGTGCCAGCAGTTTTGGGCAGGGGTATGGCTACACCTTC. Its protein product is CASSFGQGYGYTF.